Below are 30 T cell receptor beta chains sequenced from a single sample in a study of radiation and T cells in renal cell carcinoma. Time point here: baseline pretreatment blood. Treatment meaning: 15 Gy SBRT to primary tumor, nephrectomy 4 weeks later. The repertoire was sequenced with immunoSEQ multiplex PCR; TCRdb's copy has only in-frame clones and lacks some. The sample comprises about 130,000 clones, 70% to 90% of which are singletons, and about 11% rests with the top ten. The sequencing here drew on blood, taken from a patient whose treatment included radiotherapy and nephrectomy. Receptors were obtained from a woman aged 45-60 years with renal cell carcinoma.

The chain combines TRBV15 with TRBJ1-2; tentatively, D is TRBD1 (5 bases). The CDR3 is 16 residues long. The germline V and J ends were trimmed by 1 base and 3 bases, with 15 bases remaining between them. CDR1 and CDR2 (germline): LNHNV, YYDKDF (reference sequence). The CDR3 sequence is CATSRGGRPADYGYTF. Here the CDR3 DNA reads TGTGCCACCAGCAGAGGGGGGAGACCGGCGGACTATGGCTACACCTTC.

J is TRBJ2-7 and V is TRBV5-1; D perhaps matches TRBD1 (5 bases). V lost 0 bases, J lost 3 bases, and 13 bases lay in between. The CDR3 spans 15 residues. CDR1 SGHRS and CDR2 YFSETQ come from the germline V gene. CDR3 in DNA: TGCGCCAGCAGCTTGGTAGGGCGCAGGGACTACGAGCAGTACTTC. Protein: CASSLVGRRDYEQYF.

The chain combines TRBV18 with TRBJ1-5; D perhaps matches TRBD1 (5 bases). This CDR3 has 14 residues. The germline V gene has CDR1 KGHSH and CDR2 LQKENI. Trimming took off 6 bases at V and 2 bases at J, with 11 bases between the two ends. The CDR3 sequence: CASSHRNGNQPQHF. CDR3 nucleotides: TGTGCCAGCTCCCACAGGAATGGCAATCAGCCCCAGCATTTT.

The rearrangement links TRBV6-5 to TRBJ1-4, with no clear D. The CDR3 has 14 residues. V gave up 6 bases and J gave up 8 bases, with 16 bases separating them. Germline lookup yields CDR1 MNHEY and CDR2 SVGAGI. The CDR3, as DNA: TGTGCCAGCAGACTAGGGTCGGGGAACGAAAAACTGTTTTTT. Amino acids: CASRLGSGNEKLFF.

The genes are TRBV7-8 and TRBJ1-1, with unresolved D. CDR3 length equals 12 residues. CDR1 is SGHVS, CDR2 FQNEAQ, per germline. V lost 1 base and J lost 8, with 8 bases in between. Here the CDR3 reads CASSLGRREAFF. The DNA of the CDR3 is TGTGCCAGCAGCTTAGGGCGCAGGGAAGCTTTCTTT.

The chain uses TRBV4-1 and TRBJ2-3; D gene unclear. V gave up 4 bases and J gave up 6 bases, with 8 bases separating them. Germline assignment: CDR1 MGHRA and CDR2 YSYEKL. CDR3 size: 12 residues. CDR3 in DNA: TGCGCCAGCAGCCGAATAGGGGATACGCAGTATTTT. Residues: CASSRIGDTQYF.

The chain employs TRBV5-1 and TRBJ2-2; D remains unclear. Trimming cost V 3 bases and J 0 bases, with 6 bases left between them. Germline assignment: CDR1 SGHRS and CDR2 YFSETQ. The CDR3 is 14 residues long. CDR3 residues: CASSSLSNTGELFF. The CDR3 DNA sequence: TGCGCCAGCAGCTCCCTCTCGAACACCGGGGAGCTGTTTTTT. The full variable domain, its missing parts supplied by reference TRBV5-1 and TRBJ2-2, is KAGVTQTPRYLIKTRGQQVTLSCSPISGHRSVSWYQQTPGQGLQFLFEYFSETQRNKGNFPGRFSGRQFSNSRSEMNVSTLELGDSALYLCASSSLSNTGELFFGEGSRLTVL.

The J gene is TRBJ2-7, the V gene TRBV11-3, with D possibly TRBD1 on 5 matching bases. The germline V gene encodes CDR1 SGHNT and CDR2 YENEEA. The V gene lost 5 bases and the J gene lost 3 bases, with 14 bases spanning the gap. There are 14 residues in the CDR3. The CDR3 sequence is CASSTDSDGYEQYF. CDR3 bases: TGTGCCAGCAGCACAGACAGCGACGGCTACGAGCAGTACTTC.

This clone was counted once. The rearrangement links TRBV5-1 to TRBJ2-7, with 9 bases aligning to TRBD1. The germline V gene encodes CDR1 SGHRS and CDR2 YFSETQ. V lost 4 bases and J lost 5; bases outside the gene matches: 7. The CDR3 is 14 residues long. The CDR3 DNA reads TGCGCCAGCAGCAGGGGACAGGGACCGAACGAGCAGTACTTC. Translating it yields CASSRGQGPNEQYF.

The V call is TRBV6-5, the J call TRBJ1-1; D ambiguous. Germline V gene lookup returns CDR1 MNHEY and CDR2 SVGAGI. Trimming shortened V by 0 bases and J by 0 bases, and 8 bases separated the two germline ends. The CDR3 covers 15 residues. The CDR3 nucleotides are TGTGCCAGCAGTTACTCAGGGATTATGAACACTGAAGCTTTCTTT. This codes for CASSYSGIMNTEAFF.

V gene TRBV7-2 combines with J gene TRBJ2-7; the D is unclear. The CDR3 is 12 residues long. V was cut by 5 bases and J by 4 bases, with 9 bases left in between. Germline V gene data show CDR1 as SGHTA and CDR2 as FQGNSA. CDR3 nucleotides: TGTGCCAGCAGCCCCCAGGTTTACGAGCAGTACTTC. It yields the protein CASSPQVYEQYF.

This rearrangement joins TRBV6-5 to TRBJ2-1; D possibly corresponds to TRBD1 (5 bases). CDR3 size: 12 residues. Germline V gene data show CDR1 as MNHEY and CDR2 as SVGAGI. Trimming took 8 bases from V and 9 from J, leaving 14 bases between them. CDR3 sequence: CASRQGWGEQFF. CDR3 nucleotide sequence: TGTGCCAGCCGCCAGGGTTGGGGTGAGCAGTTCTTC.

V is TRBV5-1 and J is TRBJ1-1; 7 bases map to TRBD1. Germline trimming cut 6 bases from V and 0 bases from J; bases unmatched to any gene: 14. The CDR3 length is 17 residues. Germline CDR1 SGHRS, CDR2 YFSETQ. The CDR3 nucleotides are TGCGCCAGCAAACTCTCTCCCGGCAGGGGGATGAACACTGAAGCTTTCTTT. Amino acid sequence: CASKLSPGRGMNTEAFF. The entire variable domain, with the rest obtained from reference TRBV5-1 and TRBJ1-1, is as follows: KAGVTQTPRYLIKTRGQQVTLSCSPISGHRSVSWYQQTPGQGLQFLFEYFSETQRNKGNFPGRFSGRQFSNSRSEMNVSTLELGDSALYLCASKLSPGRGMNTEAFFGQGTRLTVV.

The V and J genes are TRBV5-1 and TRBJ2-1; 7 bases match TRBD2. CDR1 SGHRS and CDR2 YFSETQ come from the germline V gene. CDR3 length: 12 amino acids. Unmatched junction bases numbered 4, after V lost 4 bases and J lost 9 bases. This CDR3 is CASSETSSEQFF. The DNA of the CDR3 is TGCGCCAGCAGCGAGACTAGCAGTGAGCAGTTCTTC.

The chain has TRBV7-2 and TRBJ1-2; tentative D call: TRBD1 (6 bases). The ends were cut back, 0 bases at V and 7 bases at J, with 15 bases in the middle. Germline lookup yields CDR1 SGHTA and CDR2 FQGNSA. The CDR3 consists of 15 residues. The CDR3 bases are TGTGCCAGCAGCTTAGCCCCGATCGGGGGCATTGGCTACACCTTC. Its protein product is CASSLAPIGGIGYTF.

The gene calls are TRBV4-1 and TRBJ1-3, with no clear D. The V gene lost 1 base and the J gene lost 0 bases, with 10 bases spanning the gap. The CDR3 is 16 residues long. Germline-derived CDR1 and CDR2 are MGHRA and YSYEKL. CDR3 DNA sequence: TGCGCCAGCAGCCAAGGAATGCAGTCCTCTGGAAACACCATATATTTT. As protein: CASSQGMQSSGNTIYF.

The chain joins TRBV4-1 to TRBJ2-3, with D tentatively TRBD2 (5 bases). Germline CDR1 reads MGHRA; CDR2 reads YSYEKL. The CDR3 is made up of 14 amino acids. V was pared by 5 bases and J by 3 bases, with 12 bases between. Here the CDR3 reads CASSERSGTDTQYF. The CDR3 bases are TGCGCCAGCAGCGAACGATCGGGGACAGATACGCAGTATTTT.

This clone occurred once. The rearrangement uses TRBV18 and TRBJ2-3; TRBD1 agrees at 11 bases. The CDR3 has 17 amino acids. CDR1 is KGHSH and CDR2 is LQKENI in the germline V gene. The V segment lost 2 bases and the J segment 6 bases; nucleotides outside the gene matches: 10. The CDR3 sequence: CASSPGPDRGLADTQYF. The CDR3 nucleotides are TGTGCCAGCTCACCAGGACCGGACAGGGGGCTAGCGGATACGCAGTATTTT.

V and J are TRBV5-4 and TRBJ1-6; a weak D match, TRBD1 (6 bases). Trimming stripped 3 bases from V and 5 bases from J, with 18 bases between. The CDR3 covers 17 residues. Germline V gene data show CDR1 as SGHNT and CDR2 as YYREEE (reference sequence). As DNA, the CDR3 is TGTGCCAGCAGCTGGCAGAGGGGGGCAGAGAATAATTCACCCCTCCACTTT. This codes for CASSWQRGAENNSPLHF.

The rearrangement uses TRBV30 and TRBJ2-1; 14 bases are shared with TRBD2. CDR3 length equals 14 residues. The trim removed 4 bases at V and 10 bases at J, leaving 6 bases unmatched. Germline CDR1 is GTSNPN and CDR2 is SVGIG (reference sequence). The DNA for the CDR3 is TGTGCCTGGACCGGACTAGCGGGGGGAGGAGAGCAGTTCTTC. Its protein is CAWTGLAGGGEQFF.

The chain is built from TRBV13 and TRBJ2-3; weak D call: TRBD2 (6 bases). This CDR3 has 14 amino acids. CDR1 PRHDT and CDR2 FYEKMQ come from the germline V gene (reference sequence). The V and J ends lost 5 bases and 4 bases respectively, with 13 bases between them. CDR3: CASSHRRDPDTQYF. The CDR3, as DNA: TGTGCCAGCAGCCACCGGAGGGACCCAGATACGCAGTATTTT.

This chain links TRBV6-1 with TRBJ1-5; 9 bases are a match to TRBD1. V lost 3 bases and J lost 6; bases outside the gene matches: 6. The CDR3 totals 15 residues. Germline values: CDR1 MNHNS, CDR2 SASEGT. CDR3 DNA sequence: TGTGCCAGCAGTGAGAGGTTGGACAGGGGTCAGCCCCAGCATTTT. Its translation: CASSERLDRGQPQHF.

This chain uses TRBV9 with TRBJ2-7; D is undetermined. V was shortened by 4 bases and J by 6 bases, with 14 bases between the two germline ends. Germline CDR1 reads SGDLS; CDR2 reads YYNGEE. The CDR3 contains 13 residues. The CDR3 nucleotides read TGTGCCAGCAGCCCCACCCTATCGGGCGAGCAGTACTTC. Amino acid sequence: CASSPTLSGEQYF.

The chain is built from TRBV5-4 and TRBJ2-5, with D perhaps TRBD2 (6 bases). Germline values: CDR1 SGHNT, CDR2 YYREEE (reference sequence). V dropped 7 bases and J dropped 5 bases, with 18 bases sitting between them. This CDR3 contains 14 residues. The DNA for the CDR3 is TGTGCCAGCTGTGTGTCGACTAGACCCGAGACCCAGTACTTC. It yields the protein CASCVSTRPETQYF.

The chain recombines TRBV30 with TRBJ1-1; D remains ambiguous. CDR1 GTSNPN and CDR2 SVGIG come from the germline V gene (reference sequence). V dropped 4 bases and J dropped 6 bases, with 15 bases sitting between them. The CDR3 is made up of 13 amino acids. The CDR3: CAWINGLGSEAFF. The CDR3 region has the DNA TGTGCCTGGATAAACGGTTTGGGCTCTGAAGCTTTCTTT.

The chain couples TRBV6-5 to TRBJ2-7; 8 bases are a match to TRBD2. The CDR3 is 13 residues long. Looked up from germline, CDR1 is MNHEY and CDR2 is SVGAGI. Trimming took 6 bases from V and 6 from J; bases not matched to a gene: 7. CDR3 protein: CASSPAGGGEQYF. CDR3 in DNA: TGTGCCAGCAGCCCCGCGGGAGGAGGCGAGCAGTACTTC.

This chain uses TRBV7-8 with TRBJ2-2; D is possibly TRBD2 (5 bases). V was clipped by 3 bases and J by 4 bases, with 12 bases between them. The V gene's germline CDR1 is SGHVS and CDR2 FQNEAQ. The CDR3 extends over 15 amino acids. CDR3 nucleotide sequence: TGTGCCAGCAGCTTTACTAGTCGTGCCACCGGGGAGCTGTTTTTT. Its translation: CASSFTSRATGELFF.

A word on this clone: A read error may produce the germline difference seen at one junction end. The chain has TRBV6-6 and TRBJ2-3, with 8 positions matching TRBD1. The germline V gene has CDR1 MNHNY and CDR2 SVGAGI (reference sequence). The CDR3 spans 15 residues. The CDR3 sequence: CASSYIGQGTGTQYF. As DNA, the CDR3 is TGTGCCAGCAGTTACATCGGACAGGGAACAGGTACGCAGTATTTT.

This clone was found once. The V and J genes are TRBV19 and TRBJ2-5; a possible D gene is TRBD1 (6 bases). Trimming stripped 3 bases from V and 5 bases from J, with 25 bases between. The CDR3 spans 18 residues. Germline assignment: CDR1 LNHDA and CDR2 SQIVND (reference sequence). CDR3 region: CASSMTGSSLLGSETQYF. The CDR3 DNA reads TGTGCCAGTAGTATGACAGGTTCCTCGCTTTTGGGGAGTGAGACCCAGTACTTC.

This clone was seen repeatedly, ten times or more. The gene calls are TRBV13 and TRBJ1-5, with 8 bases matching TRBD1. The J segment lost 6 bases and the V segment lost 0 bases, leaving 4 bases of the junction unmatched. This CDR3 contains 15 residues. Per germline, CDR1 PRHDT and CDR2 FYEKMQ (reference sequence). This CDR3 reads CASSLGRGLSQPQHF. The CDR3 nucleotides read TGTGCCAGCAGCTTAGGCAGGGGGCTTAGTCAGCCCCAGCATTTT.